The T cell receptor beta chain under discussion was sequenced for a study of T cell responses to AZD1222 COVID-19 vaccine. The study's findings and limits: Among the donors, most were white British and more were female, and clonal diversity was possibly underestimated. Baseline serostatus was positive in only six AZD1222 recipients.

The sample holds a few counts of this clone. The antigen is not known. Generated by immunoSEQ multiplex PCR, the TCRdb table keeps only in-frame clones and is missing some. The repertoire includes more than 85,000 clones, 70% to 90% of them detected once, and around 3% sits in the top ten. Trimming removed 2 bases from V and 8 bases from J, with 6 bases in between. The CDR3 consists of 11 residues. Germline CDR1 MNHEY, CDR2 SMNVEV (reference sequence). Sequenced here: peripheral blood, sampled on day 0 of AZD1222 vaccination. The receptor was isolated from an adult in good health. This chain links TRBV27 with TRBJ1-2; D is unclear. Here the CDR3 reads CASSLPSGYTF. In nucleotides, the CDR3 is TGTGCCAGCAGTTTACCGTCAGGCTACACCTTC.